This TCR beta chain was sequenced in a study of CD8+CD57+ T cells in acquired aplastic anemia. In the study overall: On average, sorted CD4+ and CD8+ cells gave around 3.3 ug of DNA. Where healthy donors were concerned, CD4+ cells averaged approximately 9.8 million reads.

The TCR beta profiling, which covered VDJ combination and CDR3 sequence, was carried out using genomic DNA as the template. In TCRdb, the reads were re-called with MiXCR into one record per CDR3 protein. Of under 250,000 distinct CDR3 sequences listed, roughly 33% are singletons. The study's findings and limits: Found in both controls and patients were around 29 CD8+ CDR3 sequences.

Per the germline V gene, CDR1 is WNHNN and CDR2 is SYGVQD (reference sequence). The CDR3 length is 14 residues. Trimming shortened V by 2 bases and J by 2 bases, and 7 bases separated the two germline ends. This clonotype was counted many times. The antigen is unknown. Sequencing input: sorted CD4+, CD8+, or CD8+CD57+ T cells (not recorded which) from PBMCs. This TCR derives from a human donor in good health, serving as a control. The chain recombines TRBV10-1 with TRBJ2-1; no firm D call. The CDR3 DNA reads TGCGCCAGCAGTGAGGGTGGCACCTACAATGAGCAGTTCTTC. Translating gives CASSEGGTYNEQFF.